This T cell receptor beta chain was documented in a study of radiation and T cells in renal cell carcinoma. Study-wide background: Nephrectomy followed 15 Gy stereotactic body radiation by 4 weeks.

V was pared by 6 bases and J by 3 bases, with 11 bases between. This CDR3 has 13 residues. The V gene's germline CDR1 is MNHEY and CDR2 SMNVEV (reference sequence). Points on this clone: Antigen: not known.

Study conclusions and caveats: From baseline, blood top tumor clonotypes peaked at 2 weeks post-radiation.

Time point of the sample: baseline pretreatment blood. Treatment: 15 Gy SBRT to primary tumor, nephrectomy 4 weeks later. After SBRT, blood was collected at 2 and 4 weeks, plus baseline. This renal cell carcinoma was of the clear cell type. Profiled with immunoSEQ multiplex PCR; TCRdb holds only in-frame clones, not every one. The sample records tens of thousands of clones, 82% being singletons. V gene TRBV27 combines with J gene TRBJ1-1; unclear D gene. Sequenced material: blood, taken from a patient whose treatment included radiotherapy and nephrectomy. The sequence came from a man aged 55-75 years with renal cell carcinoma. Here the CDR3 reads CASSRSGHTEAFF. The CDR3, as DNA: TGTGCCAGCAGCCGCTCAGGACACACTGAAGCTTTCTTT.